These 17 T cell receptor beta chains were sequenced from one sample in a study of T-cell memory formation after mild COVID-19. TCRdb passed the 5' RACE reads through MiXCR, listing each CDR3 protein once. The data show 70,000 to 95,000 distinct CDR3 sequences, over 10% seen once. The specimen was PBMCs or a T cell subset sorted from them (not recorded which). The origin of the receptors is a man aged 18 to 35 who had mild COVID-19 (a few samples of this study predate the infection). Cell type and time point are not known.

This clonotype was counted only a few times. The DNA for the CDR3 is TGTGCCAGCAGCTCGACAGGGGTGAGGTCCTACGAGCAGTACGTC. Its protein product is CASSSTGVRSYEQYV. The J gene is TRBJ2-7, the V gene TRBV7-9, with TRBD1 matching 8 bases. V was clipped by 4 bases and J by 1 base; unmatched bases: 6. This CDR3 contains 15 residues. The germline V gene has CDR1 SEHNR and CDR2 FQNEAQ (reference sequence).

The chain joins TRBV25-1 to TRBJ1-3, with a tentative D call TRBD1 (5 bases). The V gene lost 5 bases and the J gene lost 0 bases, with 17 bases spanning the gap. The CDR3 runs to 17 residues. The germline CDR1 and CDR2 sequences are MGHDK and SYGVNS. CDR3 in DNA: TGTGCCAGCAGTCCAGGGAGGGGTCTATACTCTGGAAACACCATATATTTT. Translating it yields CASSPGRGLYSGNTIYF.

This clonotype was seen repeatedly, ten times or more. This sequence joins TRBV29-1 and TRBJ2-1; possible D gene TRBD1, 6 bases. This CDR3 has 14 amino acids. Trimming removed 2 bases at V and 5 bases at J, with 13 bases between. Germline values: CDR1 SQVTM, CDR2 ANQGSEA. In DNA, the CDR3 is TGCAGCGTTGAAAACGGGACAACTAACAATGAGCAGTTCTTC. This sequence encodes CSVENGTTNNEQFF.

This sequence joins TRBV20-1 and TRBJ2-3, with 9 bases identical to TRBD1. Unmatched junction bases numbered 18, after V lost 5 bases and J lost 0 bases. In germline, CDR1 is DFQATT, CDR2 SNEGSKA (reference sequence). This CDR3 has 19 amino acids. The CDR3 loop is CSAPGQGEILRSSTDTQYF. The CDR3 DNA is TGCAGTGCTCCGGGACAGGGCGAGATCCTGCGATCTAGCACAGATACGCAGTATTTT.

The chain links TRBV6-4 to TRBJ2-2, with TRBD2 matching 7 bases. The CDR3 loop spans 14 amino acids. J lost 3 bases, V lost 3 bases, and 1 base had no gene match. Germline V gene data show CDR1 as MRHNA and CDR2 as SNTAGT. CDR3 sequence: CASSESGDTGELFF. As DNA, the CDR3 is TGTGCCAGCAGTGAAAGCGGGGACACCGGGGAGCTGTTTTTT.

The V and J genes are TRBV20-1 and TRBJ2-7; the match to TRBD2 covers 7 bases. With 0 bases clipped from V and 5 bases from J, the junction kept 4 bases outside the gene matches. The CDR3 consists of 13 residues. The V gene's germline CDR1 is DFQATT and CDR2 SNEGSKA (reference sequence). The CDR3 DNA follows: TGCAGTGCTAGAGATCTGACTAGCAACGAGCAGTACGTC. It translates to CSARDLTSNEQYV.

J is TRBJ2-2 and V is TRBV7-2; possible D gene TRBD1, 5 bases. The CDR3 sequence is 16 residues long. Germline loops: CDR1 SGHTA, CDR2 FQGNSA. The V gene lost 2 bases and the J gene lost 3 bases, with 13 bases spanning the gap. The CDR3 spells CASSLFFPGYTGELFF. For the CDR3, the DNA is TGTGCCAGCAGCTTATTCTTCCCAGGGTACACCGGGGAGCTGTTTTTT.

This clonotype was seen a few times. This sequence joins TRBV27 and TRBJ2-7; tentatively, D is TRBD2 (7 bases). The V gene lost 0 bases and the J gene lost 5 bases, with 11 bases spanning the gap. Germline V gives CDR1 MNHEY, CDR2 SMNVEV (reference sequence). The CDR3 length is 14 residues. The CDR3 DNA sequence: TGTGCCAGCAGTTTATCACGAGGGGGGGACGAGCAGTACGTC. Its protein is CASSLSRGGDEQYV.

The chain's CDR3 is CASSGLSSYEQYV. CDR3 bases: TGTGCCAGCAGTGGATTAAGCTCCTACGAGCAGTACGTC. The V call is TRBV11-2, the J call TRBJ2-7; D is uncertain. This CDR3 comprises 13 residues. Germline CDR1 and CDR2: SGHAT and FQNNGV. The V gene lost 6 bases and the J gene lost 0 bases, with 9 bases spanning the gap.

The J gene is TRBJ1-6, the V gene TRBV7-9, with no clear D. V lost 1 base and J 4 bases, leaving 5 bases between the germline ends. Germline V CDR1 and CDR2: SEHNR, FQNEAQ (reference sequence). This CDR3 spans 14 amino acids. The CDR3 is CASSLDIYNSPLHF. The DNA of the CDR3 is TGTGCCAGCAGCTTAGACATATATAATTCACCCCTCCACTTT.

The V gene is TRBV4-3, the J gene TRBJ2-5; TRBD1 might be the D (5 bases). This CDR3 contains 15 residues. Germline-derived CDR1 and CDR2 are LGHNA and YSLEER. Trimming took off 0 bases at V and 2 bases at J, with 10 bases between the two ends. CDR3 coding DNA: TGCGCCAGCAGCCAAGATTTCGACAGACAAGAGACCCAGTACTTC. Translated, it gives CASSQDFDRQETQYF.

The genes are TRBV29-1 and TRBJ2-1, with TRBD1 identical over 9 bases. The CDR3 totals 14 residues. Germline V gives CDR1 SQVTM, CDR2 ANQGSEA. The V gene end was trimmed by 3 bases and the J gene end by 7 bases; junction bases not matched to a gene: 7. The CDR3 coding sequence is TGCAGCGTTGATTTCGGACAGGGGAGGAATGAGCAGTTCTTC. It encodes CSVDFGQGRNEQFF.

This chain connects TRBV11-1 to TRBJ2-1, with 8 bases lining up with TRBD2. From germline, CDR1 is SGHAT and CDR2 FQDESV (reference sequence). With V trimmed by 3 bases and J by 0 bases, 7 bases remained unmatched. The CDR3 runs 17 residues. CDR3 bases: TGTGCCAGCAGCTTTCGCGGGGGGCCCTTCTCCTACAATGAGCAGTTCTTC. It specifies CASSFRGGPFSYNEQFF.

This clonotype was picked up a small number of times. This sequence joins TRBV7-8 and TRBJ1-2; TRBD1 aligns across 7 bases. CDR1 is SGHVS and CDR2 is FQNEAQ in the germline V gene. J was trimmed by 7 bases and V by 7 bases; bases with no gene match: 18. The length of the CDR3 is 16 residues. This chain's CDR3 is CASTLLGDSLKSGYTF. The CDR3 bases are TGTGCCAGCACCTTGCTGGGGGACAGTCTTAAGAGTGGCTACACCTTC.

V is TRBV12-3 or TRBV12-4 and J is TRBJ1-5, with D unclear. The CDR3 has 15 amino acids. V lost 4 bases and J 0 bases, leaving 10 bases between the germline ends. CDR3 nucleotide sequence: TGTGCCAGCAGTTCTGGGGATACTAGCAATCAGCCCCAGCATTTT. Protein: CASSSGDTSNQPQHF.

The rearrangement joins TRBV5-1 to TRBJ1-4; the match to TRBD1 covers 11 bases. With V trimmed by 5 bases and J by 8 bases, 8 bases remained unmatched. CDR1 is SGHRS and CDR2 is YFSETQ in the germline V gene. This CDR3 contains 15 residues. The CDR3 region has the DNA TGCGCCAGCAGGGACAGGGGGCTGGTGTTGGAAAAACTGTTTTTT. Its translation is CASRDRGLVLEKLFF.

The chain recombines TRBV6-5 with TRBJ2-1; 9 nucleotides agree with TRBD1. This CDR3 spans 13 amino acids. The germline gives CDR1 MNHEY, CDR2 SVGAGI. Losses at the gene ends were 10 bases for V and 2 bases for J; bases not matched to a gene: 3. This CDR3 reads CATRTGAYNEQFF. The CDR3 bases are TGTGCCACCCGGACAGGGGCCTACAATGAGCAGTTCTTC.